The 32 T cell receptor beta chains given below trace back to one sample, sequenced in a study of early T cells in non-severe SARS-CoV-2 infection. Using its own MiXCR run on the 5' RACE reads, TCRdb lists one record per CDR3 protein. Found here are just over 80,000 distinct CDR3 sequences, about 13% of them singletons; the top ten hold 1.4%. Source material: whole blood. The receptors were sampled from an adult who was a healthcare worker with PCR-confirmed SARS-CoV-2 infection or an uninfected control (not recorded which).

This clonotype has a count of ten or more. The rearrangement uses TRBV20-1 and TRBJ2-7; no clear D gene. Germline loops: CDR1 DFQATT, CDR2 SNEGSKA (reference sequence). V shed 1 base and J shed 0 bases, with 10 bases lying between them. The CDR3 covers 14 residues. CDR3 in DNA: TGCAGTGCTAGAGCCCCTCGTCTCTCCTACGAGCAGTACTTC. As protein: CSARAPRLSYEQYF.

The gene calls are TRBV20-1 and TRBJ2-7, with D possibly being TRBD1 (6 bases). The V and J ends lost 8 bases and 0 bases respectively, with 14 bases between them. In germline, CDR1 is DFQATT, CDR2 SNEGSKA (reference sequence). The CDR3 loop spans 13 amino acids. The CDR3 nucleotides are TGCAGTACGAGGGACACGAGCTCCTACGAGCAGTACTTC. As protein: CSTRDTSSYEQYF.

This rearrangement joins TRBV27 to TRBJ2-7; perhaps TRBD2 as D (6 bases). Between the trimmed V and J ends, which lost 5 bases and 1 base, there was a span of 9 bases. The CDR3 spans 13 residues. Germline V lookup: CDR1 MNHEY, CDR2 SMNVEV (reference sequence). The CDR3 coding sequence is TGTGCCAGCAGTAATCGGGGGTCCTACGAGCAGTACTTC. Translating it yields CASSNRGSYEQYF.

V and J are TRBV19 and TRBJ1-5; D is unclear. The V gene's germline CDR1 is LNHDA and CDR2 SQIVND (reference sequence). V lost 3 bases and J 3 bases, leaving 6 bases between the germline ends. This CDR3 is built from 13 residues. The CDR3 nucleotides read TGTGCCAGTAGTATGGGAGTCAATCAGCCCCAGCATTTT. It encodes CASSMGVNQPQHF. The whole variable domain, remainder taken from reference TRBV19 and TRBJ1-5, is DGGITQSPKYLFRKEGQNVTLSCEQNLNHDAMYWYRQDPGQGLRLIYYSQIVNDFQKGDIAEGYSVSREKKESFPLTVTSAQKNPTAFYLCASSMGVNQPQHFGDGTRLSIL.

This clonotype came up many times. This chain links TRBV20-1 with TRBJ2-5, with 9 bases aligning to TRBD2. V shed 6 bases, J shed 2 bases, and the junction held 4 bases outside the gene matches. Germline lookup yields CDR1 DFQATT and CDR2 SNEGSKA (reference sequence). This CDR3 comprises 13 residues. As DNA, the CDR3 is TGCAGTGCCCTTAGCGGGGGTCAAGAGACCCAGTACTTC. It codes for CSALSGGQETQYF.

The chain carries TRBV9 and TRBJ1-5; 8 nucleotides align to TRBD1. V dropped 4 bases and J dropped 1; count of bases not matched to a gene: 1. This CDR3 has 14 residues. From germline, CDR1 is SGDLS and CDR2 YYNGEE. In nucleotides, the CDR3 is TGTGCCAGCAGCAGGACAGGGAGCAATCAGCCCCAGCATTTT. Its protein product is CASSRTGSNQPQHF.

The gene calls are TRBV20-1 and TRBJ2-1; 10 positions match TRBD2. This CDR3 is 14 amino acids long. V lost 3 bases, J lost 7 bases, and 6 bases stayed unmatched. Germline lookup yields CDR1 DFQATT and CDR2 SNEGSKA (reference sequence). This CDR3 is CSASDLAGVNEQFF. The CDR3 coding sequence is TGCAGTGCTAGTGACCTAGCGGGGGTAAATGAGCAGTTCTTC.

This clonotype was seen more than once but under ten times. The chain carries TRBV19 and TRBJ2-1, with a weak D call TRBD2 (5 bases). The ends were cut back, 10 bases at V and 0 bases at J, with 22 bases in the middle. The germline CDR1 and CDR2 sequences are LNHDA and SQIVND (reference sequence). This CDR3 region has 17 residues. The CDR3 bases are TGTGCCACCCGGAGCAGGAGGACTTCGAGCTCCTACAATGAGCAGTTCTTC. It encodes CATRSRRTSSSYNEQFF.

This clonotype was seen a handful of times. This chain uses TRBV5-1 with TRBJ1-2; D call uncertain. The CDR3 length is 13 residues. The germline gives CDR1 SGHRS, CDR2 YFSETQ. V lost 5 bases and J 4 bases, leaving 12 bases between the germline ends. CDR3 DNA: TGCGCCAGCAGGAGCCCCTCCGGCTATGGCTACACCTTC. It encodes CASRSPSGYGYTF.

This clonotype has ten or more counts. V usage is TRBV7-9 and J usage is TRBJ2-7, with 14 bases fitting TRBD2. In germline, CDR1 is SEHNR, CDR2 FQNEAQ (reference sequence). CDR3 length equals 17 residues. V gave up 5 bases and J gave up 0 bases; unmatched junction bases: 6. The CDR3 DNA sequence: TGTGCCAGCAGCCTCTGGACTAGCGGGGGGAGCTCCTACGAGCAGTACTTC. It yields the protein CASSLWTSGGSSYEQYF.

V and J are TRBV3-1 and TRBJ2-3; 9 nucleotides align to TRBD2. CDR3 length: 16 amino acids. Trimming cost V 6 bases and J 4 bases; bases outside gene matches: 11. The germline gives CDR1 LGHDT, CDR2 YNNKEL (reference sequence). In DNA form, the CDR3 reads TGTGCCAGCAGTCCTTTCCTAGCGGGGTCGTCAGATACGCAGTATTTT. It codes for CASSPFLAGSSDTQYF.

The chain combines TRBV27 with TRBJ2-3; no clear D gene. Germline V CDR1 and CDR2: MNHEY, SMNVEV (reference sequence). The CDR3 has 14 amino acids. Trimming removed 4 bases at V and 2 bases at J, with 10 bases between. In nucleotides, the CDR3 is TGTGCCAGCAGTTCTGACACCTCCACAGATACGCAGTATTTT. Its protein is CASSSDTSTDTQYF.

Many counts were recorded for this clonotype. V usage is TRBV29-1 and J usage is TRBJ2-7, with TRBD1 matching over 7 bases. This CDR3 is 11 amino acids long. V shed 7 bases and J 5 bases; nucleotides not matched to a gene: 5. The germline gives CDR1 SQVTM, CDR2 ANQGSEA. This CDR3 is CSGQGRNEQYF. The CDR3 DNA reads as TGCAGCGGACAGGGAAGGAACGAGCAGTACTTC.

The chain joins TRBV12-3 or TRBV12-4 to TRBJ2-7; D unclear. V dropped 1 base and J dropped 2 bases, with 6 bases sitting between them. The CDR3 is made up of 13 amino acids. The CDR3, as DNA: TGTGCCAGCAGTTTAGGAAATCCCTACGAGCAGTACTTC. Encoded protein: CASSLGNPYEQYF.

This clonotype turned up a few times. The genes are TRBV6-5 and TRBJ2-4; 13 positions match TRBD2. This CDR3 region has 16 residues. The ends lost 6 bases at V and 6 bases at J; junction bases unmatched: 8. Germline V gives CDR1 MNHEY, CDR2 SVGAGI. The CDR3 coding sequence is TGTGCCAGCAGCGACACTAGCGGGGGGGCGTTAAACATTCAGTACTTC. Its translation: CASSDTSGGALNIQYF.

This clonotype showed up many times. The chain combines TRBV7-2 with TRBJ2-2, with TRBD2 identical over 11 bases. This CDR3 contains 15 residues. V dropped 5 bases and J dropped 4; count of bases not matched to a gene: 3. Per the germline V gene, CDR1 is SGHTA and CDR2 is FQGNSA. The CDR3: CASSPTSGGTGELFF. In nucleotides, the CDR3 is TGTGCCAGCAGCCCAACTAGCGGGGGCACCGGGGAGCTGTTTTTT.

This clonotype appeared many times. V usage is TRBV28 and J usage is TRBJ2-5; perhaps D is TRBD1 or TRBD2 (5 bases each). The V end lost 6 bases, the J end lost 7 bases, and 21 bases lay between the germline ends. CDR3 length: 15 amino acids. The germline V gene encodes CDR1 MDHEN and CDR2 SYDVKM. The DNA for the CDR3 is TGTGCCAGCAGCCTCCGGGACCATAGGGTCGTGACCCAGTACTTC. It specifies CASSLRDHRVVTQYF.

There are many counts of this clonotype. The chain uses TRBV7-2 and TRBJ1-1; perhaps TRBD1 as D (5 bases). V was shortened by 1 base and J by 0 bases, with 9 bases between the two germline ends. CDR1 is SGHTA, CDR2 FQGNSA, per germline. The CDR3 contains 15 residues. The CDR3 bases are TGTGCCAGCAGCTTAGTTGCGGGACTGAACACTGAAGCTTTCTTT. Translating it yields CASSLVAGLNTEAFF.

This clonotype was counted a few times. The chain carries TRBV5-1 and TRBJ2-2; 10 bases fit TRBD1. The germline V gene encodes CDR1 SGHRS and CDR2 YFSETQ. This CDR3 has 16 amino acids. The V gene end was trimmed by 4 bases and the J gene end by 3 bases; junction bases not matched to a gene: 6. The CDR3 here is CASSPGTGVHTGELFF. CDR3 nucleotides: TGCGCCAGCAGCCCTGGGACAGGGGTACACACCGGGGAGCTGTTTTTT.

The J gene is TRBJ1-5, the V gene TRBV7-8, with D possibly being TRBD1 (5 bases). Per the germline V gene, CDR1 is SGHVS and CDR2 is FQNEAQ. The germline V and J ends were trimmed by 6 bases and 6 bases, with 18 bases remaining between them. The length of the CDR3 is 15 residues. The CDR3 is CASSLGPDGFQPQHF. Here the CDR3 DNA reads TGTGCCAGCAGTTTGGGGCCCGACGGGTTTCAGCCCCAGCATTTT.

The chain combines TRBV9 with TRBJ1-1, with a tentative D call TRBD1 (5 bases). The CDR3 contains 14 residues. V dropped 0 bases and J dropped 4 bases, with 10 bases sitting between them. Per germline, CDR1 SGDLS and CDR2 YYNGEE. CDR3 protein: CASSVGDVRTEAFF. CDR3 bases: TGTGCCAGCAGCGTAGGGGACGTCCGCACTGAAGCTTTCTTT.

This clonotype was recorded many times. The chain uses TRBV5-6 and TRBJ1-2; D uncertain. Germline V lookup: CDR1 SGHDT, CDR2 YYEEEE. There are 12 residues in the CDR3. V was clipped by 0 bases and J by 8 bases, with 8 bases between them. This chain's CDR3 is CASSLAGEGYTF. DNA of the CDR3: TGTGCCAGCAGCTTGGCGGGTGAGGGCTACACCTTC.

This clonotype was found many times. The chain joins TRBV23-1 to TRBJ1-6; D not resolved. TRBV23-1 is given ORF status, its function remaining uncertain. Between the trimmed V and J ends, which lost 2 bases and 7 bases, there was a span of 15 bases. This CDR3 has 16 residues. CDR3 sequence: CASSQPEGLGNSPLHF. CDR3 coding DNA: TGCGCCAGCAGTCAACCGGAGGGTTTGGGCAATTCACCCCTCCACTTT.

V gene TRBV6-1 combines with J gene TRBJ1-1; possible D gene TRBD1, 5 bases. Germline CDR1 reads MNHNS; CDR2 reads SASEGT. The V end lost 2 bases, the J end lost 6 bases, and 7 bases lay between the germline ends. The CDR3 is 12 residues long. The CDR3 region is CASSEQGSEAFF. The CDR3 DNA reads TGTGCCAGCAGTGAACAGGGATCTGAAGCTTTCTTT.

Concerning this clonotype itself: This may be a read error, as it is one base from a much larger clone. The genes are TRBV19 and TRBJ2-7; tentative D call: TRBD2 (6 bases). Trimming left V 3 bases short and J 2 bases short, with 14 bases between. Per the germline V gene, CDR1 is LNHDA and CDR2 is SQIVND (reference sequence). CDR3 length equals 15 residues. The CDR3 nucleotides are TGTGCCAGTAGTATGGGACTGAGGAGCCCCTACGAGCAGTACTTC. As protein: CASSMGLRSPYEQYF. Supplemented by reference TRBV19 and TRBJ2-7, the full variable domain reads DGGITQSPKYLFRKEGQNVTLSCEQNLNHDAMYWYRQDPGQGLRLIYYSQIVNDFQKGDIAEGYSVSREKKESFPLTVTSAQKNPTAFYLCASSMGLRSPYEQYFGPGTRLTVT.

The rearrangement uses TRBV20-1 and TRBJ2-7; a weak D match, TRBD1 (5 bases). The CDR3 is made up of 15 amino acids. V was trimmed by 0 bases and J by 3 bases, leaving 15 bases between them. The germline gives CDR1 DFQATT, CDR2 SNEGSKA (reference sequence). The CDR3 DNA follows: TGCAGTGCTAGAGATCCCCGGTTGGGGCTCTACGAGCAGTACTTC. Its translation is CSARDPRLGLYEQYF.

The rearrangement joins TRBV7-9 to TRBJ1-5; no clear D gene. Trimming shortened V by 4 bases and J by 2 bases, and 6 bases separated the two germline ends. The germline gives CDR1 SEHNR, CDR2 FQNEAQ (reference sequence). The CDR3 length is 13 residues. In nucleotides, the CDR3 is TGTGCCAGCAGCTGGATGGGCAATCAGCCCCAGCATTTT. Translating it yields CASSWMGNQPQHF.

This clonotype showed up many times. The J gene is TRBJ2-7, the V gene TRBV29-1; 8 bases align to TRBD1. The CDR3 is made up of 13 amino acids. V dropped 0 bases and J dropped 7; count of bases not matched to a gene: 5. CDR1 and CDR2 from the germline V gene are SQVTM and ANQGSEA. The CDR3 loop reads CSVEEGTGKEQYF. In nucleotides, the CDR3 is TGCAGCGTTGAAGAAGGGACAGGAAAGGAGCAGTACTTC.

This clonotype was recorded many times. This chain joins TRBV20-1 and TRBJ1-5; D is uncertain. Trimming shortened V by 5 bases and J by 0 bases, and 20 bases separated the two germline ends. The CDR3 contains 17 residues. The germline gives CDR1 DFQATT, CDR2 SNEGSKA (reference sequence). The CDR3 sequence is CSASPLEGLYSNQPQHF. The CDR3 DNA sequence: TGCAGTGCTTCCCCCCTCGAAGGGCTCTATAGCAATCAGCCCCAGCATTTT.

This clonotype was detected only a few times. The chain couples TRBV10-3 to TRBJ2-6; D unresolved. The CDR3 covers 18 residues. Germline V gene data show CDR1 as ENHRY and CDR2 as SYGVKD. V shed 2 bases and J shed 0 bases, with 14 bases lying between them. The CDR3 here is CAISETLLRVSGANVLTF. In nucleotides, the CDR3 is TGTGCCATCAGTGAGACACTCCTGCGAGTCTCTGGGGCCAACGTCCTGACTTTC.

This clonotype was observed at least ten times. The DNA for the CDR3 is TGCAGTGCCCTCCCCAGTCAGGTATCCTCCTACGAGCAGTACTTC. Translation gives CSALPSQVSSYEQYF. This chain joins TRBV20-1 and TRBJ2-7; D gene unclear. Germline-derived CDR1 and CDR2 are DFQATT and SNEGSKA (reference sequence). Trimming stripped 6 bases from V and 0 bases from J, with 18 bases between. The length of the CDR3 is 15 residues.

Points on this clonotype: Germline and junction disagree at one end, which may indicate a read error. The V gene is TRBV7-6, the J gene TRBJ2-1; TRBD2 matches 14 bases. This CDR3 has 16 residues. The V gene's germline CDR1 is SGHVS and CDR2 FNYEAQ. This chain's CDR3 is CAGSLMGLAGVGEQFF. The DNA of the CDR3 is TGTGCCGGCAGCCTTATGGGACTAGCGGGGGTCGGTGAGCAGTTCTTC. Filled out from reference TRBV7-6 and TRBJ2-1, the complete variable domain reads GAGVSQSPRYKVTKRGQDVALRCDPISGHVSLYWYRQALGQGPEFLTYFNYEAQQDKSGLPNDRFSAERPEGSISTLTIQRTEQRDSAMYRCAGSLMGLAGVGEQFFGPGTRLTVL.